This TCR beta chain was recovered during a study of cytomegalovirus exposure and HLA in healthy donors. Regarding the study as a whole: Among the CMV-associated chains, three were confirmed in vitro as specific for CMV antigens. About 87% or about 30% of the time was how often most TCR beta V segments were productive, according to an earlier analysis.

The CDR3 has 14 amino acids. The V gene's germline CDR1 is LNHNV and CDR2 YYDKDF (reference sequence). Trimming left V 5 bases short and J 1 base short, with 11 bases between. A multiplex PCR was run with 60 Vbeta primers and 13 Jbeta primers. Generated by immunoSEQ multiplex PCR, the TCRdb table keeps only in-frame clones and is missing some. The sample shows over 200,000 clones, roughly 84% of them seen only once. This clone was seen only once. The antigen remains undetermined. The receptor was derived from a human donor in good health. The rearrangement uses TRBV15 and TRBJ1-1; D possibly corresponds to TRBD1 (6 bases). Sequenced sample: PBMCs. In nucleotides, the CDR3 is TGTGCCACCAGCGCCAACAGGGAGAACACTGAAGCTTTCTTT. Translated: CATSANRENTEAFF. The full variable domain, its missing parts supplied by reference TRBV15 and TRBJ1-1, is DAMVIQNPRYQVTQFGKPVTLSCSQTLNHNVMYWYQQKSSQAPKLLFHYYDKDFNNEADTPDNFQSRRPNTSFCFLDIRSPGLGDTAMYLCATSANRENTEAFFGQGTRLTVV.